This T cell receptor beta chain was profiled in a study of a mutant IDH1 vaccine in newly diagnosed glioma. Study summary: Vaccinations were initiated 4-6 weeks following radiotherapy alone, or were given together with temozolomide cycles. The study's findings and limits: Induction of immune responses by the vaccine occurred in about 95% of patients.

The sample's time point: week 11, during vaccination. Each vaccine dose was 300 ug of mutant IDH1 20-mer peptide, with topical imiquimod. As to this clone: What it binds is unknown.

CDR3 length: 16 residues. The germline V and J ends were trimmed by 1 base and 6 bases, with 16 bases remaining between them. Germline loops: CDR1 SGHTA, CDR2 FQGNSA. Sequenced by immunoSEQ multiplex PCR; TCRdb stores in-frame clones only, minus some. This sample has around 40,000 clones, with 84% found just once. The source is a man aged 40-49 years with glioma. The chain employs TRBV7-2 and TRBJ1-5, with a weak D call TRBD1 (5 bases). The material was PBMCs, obtained from a glioma patient whose treatment included an IDH1 peptide vaccine. DNA for the CDR3: TGTGCCAGCAGCTTAGGGGACGCCCTAAGAGGTCAGCCCCAGCATTTT. Translation: CASSLGDALRGQPQHF. The full variable domain, its missing parts supplied by reference TRBV7-2 and TRBJ1-5, is GAGVSQSPSNKVTEKGKDVELRCDPISGHTALYWYRQSLGQGLEFLIYFQGNSAPDKSGLPSDRFSAERTGGSVSTLTIQRTQQEDSAVYLCASSLGDALRGQPQHFGDGTRLSIL.